The 9 T cell receptor beta chains below all came from one sample that was sequenced in a study of blood T cells in healthy people across ages. A J-beta primer mix and a sample-barcoded 5' primer were used in a second PCR of about 7 to 12 cycles. Using its own MiXCR run on the 5' RACE reads, TCRdb lists one record per CDR3 protein. The sample holds some 1.8 million distinct CDR3 sequences, around 40% seen once. Sequencing used blood. The source is a human donor in good health.

The V gene is TRBV5-1, the J gene TRBJ2-2; possibly TRBD1 or TRBD2 for D (6 bases each). The CDR3 has 15 amino acids. CDR1 and CDR2 from the germline V gene are SGHRS and YFSETQ. The V end was cut by 5 bases, the J end by 6 bases, with 17 bases between. The CDR3 loop is CASRGGAFQSGELFF. DNA of the CDR3: TGCGCCAGCAGGGGGGGCGCGTTCCAATCCGGGGAGCTGTTTTTT.

The chain employs TRBV7-9 and TRBJ2-7, with a possible D match to TRBD1 (6 bases). V dropped 7 bases and J dropped 6 bases, with 13 bases sitting between them. The CDR3 loop spans 12 amino acids. Germline loops: CDR1 SEHNR, CDR2 FQNEAQ (reference sequence). CDR3 in DNA: TGTGCCAGCACCTATGTGGGGGCCGAGCAGTACTTC. This codes for CASTYVGAEQYF. The variable domain in full, with the rest retrieved from reference TRBV7-9 and TRBJ2-7, is DTGVSQNPRHKITKRGQNVTFRCDPISEHNRLYWYRQTLGQGPEFLTYFQNEAQLEKSRLLSDRFSAERPKGSFSTLEIQRTEQGDSAMYLCASTYVGAEQYFGPGTRLTVT.

The V call is TRBV6-5, the J call TRBJ2-5; no clear D gene. Germline V gene data show CDR1 as MNHEY and CDR2 as SVGAGI. The length of the CDR3 is 15 residues. Trimming shortened V by 8 bases and J by 2 bases, and 18 bases separated the two germline ends. The CDR3 sequence is CASARPGRLQETQYF. CDR3 bases: TGTGCCAGCGCCCGTCCTGGGCGGCTACAAGAGACCCAGTACTTC.

This clonotype has a handful of counts. The V and J genes are TRBV7-2 and TRBJ1-1; the D is unclear. This CDR3 comprises 13 residues. Trimming left V 3 bases short and J 4 bases short, with 9 bases between. Germline lookup yields CDR1 SGHTA and CDR2 FQGNSA. Here the CDR3 DNA reads TGTGCCAGCAGCTTCCGACGGACCACTGAAGCTTTCTTT. It codes for CASSFRRTTEAFF.

J is TRBJ1-5 and V is TRBV19; D remains ambiguous. The germline V and J ends were trimmed by 1 base and 2 bases, with 6 bases remaining between them. The length of the CDR3 is 14 residues. Germline V gene sequence: CDR1 LNHDA, CDR2 SQIVND (reference sequence). The CDR3 nucleotides read TGTGCCAGTAGTATAGTAAGGGGCAATCAGCCCCAGCATTTT. Amino acids: CASSIVRGNQPQHF.

V is TRBV12-3 or TRBV12-4 and J is TRBJ2-2, with 9 bases matching TRBD1. The CDR3 has 15 amino acids. V dropped 6 bases and J dropped 1; count of bases not matched to a gene: 3. CDR3 nucleotides: TGTGCCAGCAGACCGACAGGGGGGAACACCGGGGAGCTGTTTTTT. Amino acids: CASRPTGGNTGELFF.

The J gene is TRBJ1-1, the V gene TRBV12-3 or TRBV12-4; D unresolved. With 2 bases removed from V and 5 bases from J, the gap between germline ends came to 6 bases. The CDR3 has 12 residues. CDR3 region: CASSLFHTEAFF. CDR3 in DNA: TGTGCCAGCAGTTTATTCCATACTGAAGCTTTCTTT.

The rearrangement links TRBV7-9 to TRBJ2-1, with 13 bases identical to TRBD2. CDR1 is SEHNR, CDR2 FQNEAQ, per germline (reference sequence). The CDR3 consists of 16 residues. The J segment lost 10 bases and the V segment lost 2 bases, leaving 8 bases of the junction unmatched. DNA of the CDR3: TGTGCCAGCAGCTTACCCGGACTAGCGGGGGCCAAGGAGCAGTTCTTC. It translates to CASSLPGLAGAKEQFF.

J is TRBJ1-1 and V is TRBV20-1; tentatively, D is TRBD1 (5 bases). The CDR3 runs 12 residues. V was shortened by 7 bases and J by 6 bases, with 15 bases between the two germline ends. Germline CDR1 is DFQATT and CDR2 is SNEGSKA (reference sequence). The CDR3, as DNA: TGCAGTGGAATCCCAGGGTTCGCTGAAGCTTTCTTT. Residues: CSGIPGFAEAFF.